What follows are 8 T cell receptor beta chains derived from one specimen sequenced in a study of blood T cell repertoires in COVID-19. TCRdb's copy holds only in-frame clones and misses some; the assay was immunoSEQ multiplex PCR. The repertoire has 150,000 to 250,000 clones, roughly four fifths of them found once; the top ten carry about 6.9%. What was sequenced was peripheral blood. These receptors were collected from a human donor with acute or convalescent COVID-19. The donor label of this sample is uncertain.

In nucleotides, the CDR3 is TGTGCCAGCTCCCGACAGGGGAATGAAGGCTACACCTTC. Its translation: CASSRQGNEGYTF. The chain carries TRBV18 and TRBJ1-2; 8 bases agree with TRBD1. The CDR3 has 13 amino acids. Trimming at V came to 6 bases and at J to 8 bases, leaving 8 bases not matched to a gene. Germline V gives CDR1 KGHSH, CDR2 LQKENI.

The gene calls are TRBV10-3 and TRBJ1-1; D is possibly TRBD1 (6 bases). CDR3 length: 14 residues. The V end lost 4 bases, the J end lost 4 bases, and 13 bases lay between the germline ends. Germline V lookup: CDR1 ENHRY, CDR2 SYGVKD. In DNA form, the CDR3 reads TGTGCCATCAGTGTTTCCCAGGGGTCCACTGAAGCTTTCTTT. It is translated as CAISVSQGSTEAFF.

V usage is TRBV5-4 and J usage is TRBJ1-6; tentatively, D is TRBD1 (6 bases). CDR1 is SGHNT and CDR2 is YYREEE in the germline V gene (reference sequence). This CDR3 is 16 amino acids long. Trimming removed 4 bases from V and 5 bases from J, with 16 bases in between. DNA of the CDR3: TGTGCCAGCAGCCCTGGGGTGGGGGCTAATAATTCACCCCTCCACTTT. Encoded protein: CASSPGVGANNSPLHF.

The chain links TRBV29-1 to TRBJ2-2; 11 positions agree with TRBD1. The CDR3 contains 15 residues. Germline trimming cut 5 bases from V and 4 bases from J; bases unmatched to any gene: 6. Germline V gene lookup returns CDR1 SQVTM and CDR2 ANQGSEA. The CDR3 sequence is CSVSTGTGGTGELFF. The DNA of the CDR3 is TGCAGCGTTTCGACCGGGACAGGGGGCACCGGGGAGCTGTTTTTT.

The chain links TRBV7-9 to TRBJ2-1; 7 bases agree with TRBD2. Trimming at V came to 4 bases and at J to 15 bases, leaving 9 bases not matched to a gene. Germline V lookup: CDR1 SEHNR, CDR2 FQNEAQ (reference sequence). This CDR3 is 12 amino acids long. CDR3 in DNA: TGTGCCAGCAGCTCACCCGGAGCGGGGCCGTTCTTC. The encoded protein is CASSSPGAGPFF.

CDR3 loop: CASGGSYPSGAEAFF. The DNA of the CDR3 is TGTGCCAGTGGGGGGTCGTACCCCTCGGGGGCTGAAGCTTTCTTT. The V call is TRBV19, the J call TRBJ1-1; D perhaps matches TRBD1 (5 bases). Germline CDR1 reads LNHDA; CDR2 reads SQIVND (reference sequence). This CDR3 spans 15 amino acids. Trimming took off 8 bases at V and 6 bases at J, with 22 bases between the two ends.

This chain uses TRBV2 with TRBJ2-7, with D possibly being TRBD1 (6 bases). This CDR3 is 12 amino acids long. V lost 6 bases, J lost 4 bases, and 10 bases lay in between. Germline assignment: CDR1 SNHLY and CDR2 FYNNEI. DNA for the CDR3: TGTGCCAGCAGAGTGGACAGTTACGAGCAGTACTTC. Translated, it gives CASRVDSYEQYF.

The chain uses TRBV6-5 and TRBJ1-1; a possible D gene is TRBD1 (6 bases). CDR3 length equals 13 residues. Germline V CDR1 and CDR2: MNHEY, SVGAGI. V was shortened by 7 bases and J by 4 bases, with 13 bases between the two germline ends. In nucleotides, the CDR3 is TGTGCCAGCAACCGCAGGGGCGGCACTGAAGCTTTCTTT. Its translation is CASNRRGGTEAFF.